This T cell receptor beta chain was identified during a study of early T cells in non-severe SARS-CoV-2 infection. The CDR3 has 14 amino acids. CDR1 and CDR2 from the germline V gene are SGHRS and YFSETQ. The ends were cut back, 2 bases at V and 3 bases at J, with 11 bases in the middle. This clonotype occurred many times. TCRdb analysed the 5' RACE reads with MiXCR anew, one entry per CDR3 protein. Of around 39,000 distinct CDR3 sequences in the sample, over 5% were seen once. The sample was whole blood, taken at baseline. This chain connects TRBV5-1 to TRBJ1-1; no firm D call. This TCR derives from an adult who was a healthcare worker with PCR-confirmed SARS-CoV-2 infection or an uninfected control (not recorded which). The CDR3 sequence is CASSLSSPHTEAFF. The CDR3 bases are TGCGCCAGCAGCTTATCATCCCCCCACACTGAAGCTTTCTTT.